What follows is one T cell receptor beta chain and its context. What it binds is not known. This sample is part of a study of T cells in Graves' hyperthyroidism and ophthalmopathy. Study-level background: The blood sample was taken at first diagnosis, before treatment began. Whole-study findings and limits: Progression to ophthalmopathy was predicted a median of 6.5 months early.

Researchers amplified the TCR beta CDR3 regions from RNA transcripts. Primed by the HTBI set, a first-round RT-PCR was run on the TCR CDR3. Each CDR3 protein gets one entry after TCRdb re-called the multiplex PCR reads with MiXCR. This sample has 94,000 or so distinct CDR3 sequences, with roughly half found just once. V lost 7 bases to trimming and J lost 14 bases; unmatched junction nucleotides: 14. CDR1 and CDR2 from the germline V gene are SQVTM and ANQGSEA. This CDR3 is 13 amino acids long. Patients were aged 18 to 65, had disease duration under 2 months, and had newly diagnosed hyperthyroidism. Not enrolled were patients with uncontrolled infection, other autoimmune disease, pregnancy or lactation.

This sequence joins TRBV29-1 and TRBJ1-2; 12 bases align to TRBD1. Sequences were obtained from blood. The receptor's source is a woman aged 40 to 49 with Graves' hyperthyroidism. CDR3 sequence: CSGGQGAPGGWTF. The CDR3 region has the DNA TGCAGCGGGGGACAGGGGGCGCCTGGTGGTTGGACCTTC.